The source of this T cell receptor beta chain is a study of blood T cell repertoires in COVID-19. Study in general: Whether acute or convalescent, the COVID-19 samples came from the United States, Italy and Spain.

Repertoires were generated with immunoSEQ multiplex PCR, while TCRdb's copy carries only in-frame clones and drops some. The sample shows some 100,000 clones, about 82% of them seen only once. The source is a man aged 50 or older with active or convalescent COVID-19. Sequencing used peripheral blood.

Here the CDR3 reads CASSRPGLQETQYF. CDR3 nucleotides: TGTGCCAGCAGCCGCCCAGGGTTACAAGAGACCCAGTACTTC. V gene TRBV5-5 combines with J gene TRBJ2-5, with a possible D match to TRBD1 (5 bases). From germline, CDR1 is SGHKS and CDR2 YYEKEE (reference sequence). V gave up 4 bases and J gave up 2 bases, with 12 bases separating them. The CDR3 is 14 amino acids.